The entry that follows covers one T cell receptor (beta chain) sequence. What it recognizes is unknown. The data originate from a study of PD-1 blockade in classical Hodgkin lymphoma. TCRdb keeps only in-frame clones here, not all; method: immunoSEQ multiplex PCR. Counted here are about 99,000 clones, roughly 80% occurring once; the ten biggest clones make up under 20%. Relapses following autologous stem cell transplantation were seen in all patients, with brentuximab vedotin exposure varying. Points from the study as a whole: At C4D1, TCR diversity had climbed significantly for CD4+ cells, though not for CD8+ cells. Why the repertoires differ is still unclear, perhaps disease activity or prior therapy. When set against healthy donors, newly diagnosed patients were reported to show lower baseline TCR diversity. Newly diagnosed and completely responding patients shared comparable baseline diversity.

Sample: peripheral blood mononuclear cells (PBMCs), taken before the second cycle of nivolumab. This TCR was recovered from a human donor with classical Hodgkin lymphoma.

The CDR3 nucleotides are TGTGCCAGCAGCCGCGTTGGTCCAGGGGAGCTGTTTTTT. Its translation is CASSRVGPGELFF. This sequence joins TRBV7-2 and TRBJ2-2; no definite D call. This CDR3 has 13 amino acids. V was cut by 5 bases and J by 8 bases, with 12 bases left in between. Germline V gene lookup returns CDR1 SGHTA and CDR2 FQGNSA.